These 20 T cell receptor beta chains originate from one sample sequenced in a study of glioma-infiltrating T cells after dendritic cell vaccination. Sequenced by immunoSEQ multiplex PCR; TCRdb stores in-frame clones only, minus some. Altogether about 92,000 clones are present, about nine tenths being singletons, with the ten largest covering around a sixth. The sequences come from blood, collected before dendritic cell vaccination. The receptors come from a human donor with glioblastoma.

The V and J genes are TRBV2 and TRBJ1-1; no firm D call. Per the germline V gene, CDR1 is SNHLY and CDR2 is FYNNEI. This CDR3 comprises 14 residues. V lost 2 bases, J lost 1 base, and 8 bases lay in between. Here the CDR3 DNA reads TGTGCCAGCAGTGAAATGGAGAAGAACACTGAAGCTTTCTTT. It is translated as CASSEMEKNTEAFF.

A few counts support this clone. The CDR3 loop is CASSSTGINTDTQYF. The CDR3 DNA follows: TGTGCCAGCTCATCAACCGGGATAAACACAGATACGCAGTATTTT. The rearrangement uses TRBV18 and TRBJ2-3, with D perhaps matching TRBD2 (5 bases). The CDR3 length is 15 residues. Trimming cost V 5 bases and J 2 bases, with 14 bases left between them. Germline lookup yields CDR1 KGHSH and CDR2 LQKENI. The variable domain in full, with the rest retrieved from reference TRBV18 and TRBJ2-3, is NAGVMQNPRHLVRRRGQEARLRCSPMKGHSHVYWYRQLPEEGLKFMVYLQKENIIDESGMPKERFSAEFPKEGPSILRIQQVVRGDSAAYFCASSSTGINTDTQYFGPGTRLTVL.

The chain joins TRBV28 to TRBJ2-2; weak D call: TRBD1 (5 bases). V was cut by 1 base and J by 0 bases, with 12 bases left in between. Per germline, CDR1 MDHEN and CDR2 SYDVKM. This CDR3 comprises 17 residues. The CDR3 nucleotides read TGTGCCAGCAGTTTATTCGGCACAGGAACGAACACCGGGGAGCTGTTTTTT. Translation gives CASSLFGTGTNTGELFF.

This clone came up once. The chain couples TRBV7-2 to TRBJ2-7; D perhaps matches TRBD2 (6 bases). The CDR3 length is 15 residues. CDR1 is SGHTA and CDR2 is FQGNSA in the germline V gene. V gave up 0 bases and J gave up 2 bases, with 11 bases separating them. The CDR3, as DNA: TGTGCCAGCAGCTTAGCGTTGGCGGGGACCTACGAGCAGTACTTC. It yields the protein CASSLALAGTYEQYF.

The chain uses TRBV14 and TRBJ2-5, with 9 bases identical to TRBD1. Germline V CDR1 and CDR2: SGHDN, FVKESK. The junction had 10 bases not matched to a gene; V was cut back by 3 bases and J by 5 bases. The CDR3 sequence is 16 residues long. CDR3 sequence (DNA): TGTGCCAGCAGCCACCTACAACAGGGGGCCCAGGAGACCCAGTACTTC. This encodes CASSHLQQGAQETQYF.

The V and J genes are TRBV9 and TRBJ2-1; TRBD2 agrees at 10 bases. CDR1 SGDLS and CDR2 YYNGEE come from the germline V gene. The CDR3 runs 15 residues. The trim removed 1 base at V and 4 bases at J, leaving 2 bases unmatched. CDR3 nucleotides: TGTGCCAGCAGCGTACTAGCGGGAGTTTACAATGAGCAGTTCTTC. This encodes CASSVLAGVYNEQFF.

The chain recombines TRBV19 with TRBJ2-7; 12 bases fit TRBD1. CDR3 length: 16 residues. Germline lookup yields CDR1 LNHDA and CDR2 SQIVND (reference sequence). V was pared by 6 bases and J by 0 bases, with 6 bases of the junction left unmatched. Here the CDR3 DNA reads TGTGCCAGTAGAGGACCGGGACAGGGGGCCTCCTACGAGCAGTACTTC. Amino acid sequence: CASRGPGQGASYEQYF.

The chain recombines TRBV27 with TRBJ2-3; 9 nucleotides align to TRBD2. Germline V gene sequence: CDR1 MNHEY, CDR2 SMNVEV (reference sequence). V shed 6 bases and J 4 bases; nucleotides not matched to a gene: 11. The CDR3 contains 16 residues. CDR3 residues: CASSTGTSIFSDTQYF. CDR3 DNA: TGTGCCAGCAGCACCGGGACTAGCATTTTTTCAGATACGCAGTATTTT.

The genes are TRBV7-2 and TRBJ1-1; TRBD1 agrees at 7 bases. Trimming at V came to 4 bases and at J to 1 base, leaving 3 bases not matched to a gene. CDR1 and CDR2 (germline): SGHTA, FQGNSA. CDR3 length: 14 residues. The chain's CDR3 is CASSSGQSNTEAFF. The CDR3 nucleotides are TGTGCCAGCAGCTCGGGACAGTCGAACACTGAAGCTTTCTTT.

The chain is built from TRBV9 and TRBJ2-5; no reliable D call. In germline, CDR1 is SGDLS, CDR2 YYNGEE. Trimming stripped 0 bases from V and 1 base from J, with 13 bases between. The CDR3 sequence is 16 residues long. The chain's CDR3 is CASSVGGSPFQETQYF. CDR3 nucleotide sequence: TGTGCCAGCAGCGTAGGAGGCAGTCCCTTCCAAGAGACCCAGTACTTC.

This clone qualifies as medium-sized (0.01 to 0.1%). The chain joins TRBV19 to TRBJ2-5; TRBD1 might be the D (7 bases). The CDR3 length is 15 residues. The germline V and J ends were trimmed by 3 bases and 1 base, with 12 bases remaining between them. Germline V gene lookup returns CDR1 LNHDA and CDR2 SQIVND (reference sequence). The CDR3 coding sequence is TGTGCCAGTAGTATTAGGCAGGGGGGCCAAGAGACCCAGTACTTC. Translating gives CASSIRQGGQETQYF.

V and J are TRBV2 and TRBJ2-3; D ambiguous. Trimming took 6 bases from V and 1 from J, leaving 11 bases between them. CDR3 length equals 14 residues. The germline V gene has CDR1 SNHLY and CDR2 FYNNEI. As DNA, the CDR3 is TGTGCCAGCAGGATAATAGTAGGCACAGATACGCAGTATTTT. Protein product: CASRIIVGTDTQYF. Filled out from reference TRBV2 and TRBJ2-3, the complete variable domain reads EPEVTQTPSHQVTQMGQEVILRCVPISNHLYFYWYRQILGQKVEFLVSFYNNEISEKSEIFDDQFSVERPDGSNFTLKIRSTKLEDSAMYFCASRIIVGTDTQYFGPGTRLTVL.

The chain employs TRBV6-1 and TRBJ2-7; D not resolved. The CDR3 contains 12 residues. The germline gives CDR1 MNHNS, CDR2 SASEGT. V gave up 5 bases and J gave up 1 base, with 6 bases separating them. This CDR3 is CASSPYSYEQYF. For the CDR3, the DNA is TGTGCCAGCAGTCCGTATTCCTACGAGCAGTACTTC.

This chain links TRBV6-1 with TRBJ2-5, with D tentatively TRBD1 (5 bases). This CDR3 spans 15 amino acids. Trimming cost V 4 bases and J 5 bases, with 17 bases left between them. The V gene's germline CDR1 is MNHNS and CDR2 SASEGT. CDR3 region: CASSGIGATTETQYF. CDR3 nucleotides: TGTGCCAGCAGTGGGATAGGGGCGACAACTGAGACCCAGTACTTC.

This clone was seen a single time. The chain combines TRBV7-2 with TRBJ2-3, with 8 bases that match TRBD1. The CDR3 loop spans 16 amino acids. Germline CDR1 is SGHTA and CDR2 is FQGNSA. V shed 4 bases, J shed 1 base, and the junction held 7 bases outside the gene matches. This CDR3 reads CASSSGQGGGTDTQYF. The CDR3 DNA sequence: TGTGCCAGCAGCTCCGGACAGGGAGGAGGCACAGATACGCAGTATTTT.

This clone showed up just once. This rearrangement joins TRBV27 to TRBJ1-1; D is uncertain. Germline CDR1 reads MNHEY; CDR2 reads SMNVEV (reference sequence). The CDR3 runs 14 residues. The ends were cut back, 5 bases at V and 6 bases at J, with 16 bases in the middle. The CDR3 nucleotides read TGTGCCAGCAGTCCCGGGGTGGAGACTCCTGAAGCTTTCTTT. This encodes CASSPGVETPEAFF.

V and J are TRBV28 and TRBJ1-1, with TRBD1 matching 8 bases. The germline V gene has CDR1 MDHEN and CDR2 SYDVKM. With 2 bases clipped from V and 5 bases from J, the junction kept 7 bases outside the gene matches. The CDR3 runs to 15 residues. CDR3 protein: CASSLVRTGWTEAFF. CDR3 coding DNA: TGTGCCAGCAGTTTAGTCCGGACAGGGTGGACTGAAGCTTTCTTT.

The chain links TRBV6-1 to TRBJ1-2; 7 nucleotides line up with TRBD1. The CDR3 totals 15 residues. Germline CDR1 MNHNS, CDR2 SASEGT. Unmatched junction bases numbered 5, after V lost 4 bases and J lost 0 bases. The CDR3 nucleotides are TGTGCCAGCAGTGGCCTACAGGGGACTAACTATGGCTACACCTTC. Its translation: CASSGLQGTNYGYTF.

The chain carries TRBV2 and TRBJ2-3; TRBD2 aligns across 9 bases. Trimming cost V 2 bases and J 0 bases; bases outside gene matches: 6. CDR1 is SNHLY, CDR2 FYNNEI, per germline. This CDR3 is 17 amino acids long. CDR3 nucleotides: TGTGCCAGCAGTGAACTAGCGGGGCTTGTTAGCACAGATACGCAGTATTTT. Protein sequence: CASSELAGLVSTDTQYF.

This chain joins TRBV12-5 and TRBJ2-1; possibly TRBD2 for D (6 bases). V lost 6 bases and J lost 5, with 14 bases in between. The CDR3 has 14 amino acids. Germline V gives CDR1 LGHNT, CDR2 FRNRAP. CDR3 in DNA: TGTGCTAGTGGCCCCGGGACTGCCGACAATGAGCAGTTCTTC. Translation gives CASGPGTADNEQFF.